Listed below are T cell receptor beta chains from one sample, sequenced in a study of human T cells and chemical hapten exposure. MiXCR, run by TCRdb on the 5' RACE reads, gives a single entry per CDR3 protein. The sample carries 95,000 to 120,000 distinct CDR3 sequences, approximately 19% recorded once. The receptors derive from a human donor in good health. The CDR3 runs from the conserved cysteine through the conserved F or W. Each record gives: clone size, V gene, D gene, J gene, CDR3 protein, CDR3 DNA. The D gene is left open where the match is weak. Clone size, where shown, is once, few, many, or a class for clones that have expanded.

-,TRBV18,TRBD1,TRBJ2-1,CASSLGQGGPYNEQFF,TGTGCCAGCTCACTTGGACAGGGGGGACCTTACAATGAGCAGTTCTTC
few,TRBV12-3/TRBV12-4,TRBD1,TRBJ1-2,CASRIFPQGATYGYTF,TGTGCCAGCAGAATCTTCCCCCAGGGGGCCACCTATGGCTACACCTTC
-,TRBV10-3,TRBD1,TRBJ2-1,CAISESDRAGQFF,TGTGCCATCAGTGAATCCGACAGGGCGGGGCAGTTCTTC
once,TRBV12-3/TRBV12-4,-,TRBJ1-1,CASSLKITNTEAFF,TGTGCCAGCAGTCTAAAAATTACGAACACTGAAGCTTTCTTT
-,TRBV9,-,TRBJ2-3,CASSVGGGGGRRGTDTQYF,TGTGCCAGCAGCGTAGGTGGTGGAGGAGGGAGAAGGGGCACAGATACGCAGTATTTT
few,TRBV19,TRBD2,TRBJ2-1,CASSLTSGSWRYDEQFF,TGTGCCAGTAGTTTGACTAGCGGGAGTTGGCGGTACGATGAGCAGTTCTTC
-,TRBV28,-,TRBJ1-5,CASSFRSVSQPQHF,TGTGCCAGCAGTTTTAGGTCCGTCAGTCAGCCCCAGCATTTT
few,TRBV12-3/TRBV12-4,-,TRBJ1-4,CASSFAHSEKLFF,TGTGCCAGCAGTTTCGCCCACAGCGAAAAACTGTTTTTT
many,TRBV27,TRBD1,TRBJ2-7,CASSNSDRVDYEQYF,TGTGCCAGCAGTAACTCCGACAGGGTTGACTACGAGCAGTACTTC
-,TRBV6-6,TRBD1,TRBJ1-5,CASSYYPPGQGNQPQHF,TGTGCCAGCAGTTATTATCCTCCGGGACAGGGGAATCAGCCCCAGCATTTT
many,TRBV30,-,TRBJ2-2,CAWSGPGLPNTGELFF,TGTGCCTGGAGTGGACCGGGACTCCCGAACACCGGGGAGCTGTTTTTT
-,TRBV5-1,-,TRBJ2-5,CASSGGAGEQETQYF,TGCGCCAGCAGCGGAGGGGCAGGCGAGCAAGAGACCCAGTACTTC
-,TRBV5-1,TRBD1,TRBJ1-1,CASSLAGGSKEAFF,TGCGCCAGCAGCTTGGCAGGGGGTTCGAAGGAGGCTTTCTTT
few,TRBV5-1,-,TRBJ1-1,CASSLPGTEAFF,TGCGCCAGCAGCTTGCCCGGGACCGAAGCTTTCTTT
-,TRBV20-1,-,TRBJ1-6,CSATGTQPYNSPLHF,TGCAGTGCCACCGGGACACAACCCTATAATTCACCCCTCCACTTT
few,TRBV5-1,-,TRBJ2-1,CASSLSTSYNEQFF,TGCGCCAGCAGCTTGTCGACCTCCTACAATGAGCAGTTCTTC
-,TRBV28,-,TRBJ1-5,CASSLWTSNQPQHF,TGTGCCAGCAGTCTCTGGACTAGCAATCAGCCCCAGCATTTT
-,TRBV28,-,TRBJ1-2,CASSSSDYGYTF,TGTGCCAGCAGTTCCAGCGACTATGGCTACACCTTC
-,TRBV14,-,TRBJ2-2,CASSPYRPPTLDTGGLFF,TGTGCCAGCAGCCCTTACAGGCCTCCGACCCTCGATACCGGGGGGCTGTTTTTT
few,TRBV12-3/TRBV12-4,TRBD2,TRBJ2-7,CASRGAGTYEQYF,TGTGCCAGCAGGGGAGCGGGAACCTACGAGCAGTACTTC
few,TRBV27,-,TRBJ2-2,CASSLFAGSDTGELFF,TGTGCCAGCAGCCTATTCGCGGGTTCGGACACCGGGGAGCTGTTTTTT
-,TRBV7-9,-,TRBJ1-2,CASSSNRDYQPNYGYTF,TGTGCCAGCAGCTCCAACCGGGACTACCAACCTAACTATGGCTACACCTTC
few,TRBV15,TRBD2,TRBJ2-5,CATSSRGSFETQYF,TGTGCCACCAGCTCGCGGGGGTCGTTTGAGACCCAGTACTTC
-,TRBV10-3,-,TRBJ2-3,CAIREGGRTDTQYF,TGTGCCATCAGGGAGGGGGGTAGAACAGATACGCAGTATTTT
once,TRBV28,-,TRBJ2-1,CASTEIPPGGPYNEQFF,TGTGCCAGCACCGAAATCCCTCCGGGGGGCCCTTACAATGAGCAGTTCTTC
-,TRBV6-1,-,TRBJ2-1,CASMGTADREQFF,TGTGCCAGCATGGGGACCGCCGATCGGGAGCAGTTCTTC
-,TRBV24-1,-,TRBJ2-7,CATSDPGSSGYEQYF,TGTGCCACCAGTGACCCAGGGTCCTCGGGCTACGAGCAGTACTTC
-,TRBV12-3/TRBV12-4,-,TRBJ2-1,CASSFRRSPYNEQFF,TGTGCCAGCAGTTTCAGGAGAAGCCCCTACAATGAGCAGTTCTTC
-,TRBV6-1,-,TRBJ2-6,CASSEVDRPLHSGANVLTF,TGTGCCAGCAGTGAAGTAGACAGGCCCCTCCACTCTGGGGCCAACGTCCTGACTTTC
-,TRBV28,TRBD2,TRBJ2-7,CASSRLALPEQYF,TGTGCCAGCAGTAGACTAGCCTTGCCCGAGCAGTACTTC
once,TRBV20-1,-,TRBJ2-3,CSAPLPATSTDTQYF,TGCAGTGCCCCCCTACCAGCGACCAGCACAGATACGCAGTATTTT
-,TRBV27,-,TRBJ2-3,CASSLTGRGTDTQYF,TGTGCCAGCAGTTTAACGGGTCGGGGCACAGATACGCAGTATTTT
-,TRBV13,-,TRBJ2-3,CASSSRPEGSTDTQYF,TGTGCCAGCAGCTCCAGGCCCGAGGGTAGCACAGATACGCAGTATTTT
few,TRBV30,-,TRBJ2-3,CAWSVGTTDTQYF,TGTGCCTGGAGTGTAGGGACCACAGATACGCAGTATTTT
-,TRBV6-5,TRBD1,TRBJ2-7,CASSYSGQVSYEQYF,TGTGCCAGCAGTTACTCGGGACAGGTATCCTACGAGCAGTACTTC
few,TRBV20-1,-,TRBJ1-1,CSPPRDGNTEAFF,TGCAGTCCCCCCCGGGACGGCAACACTGAAGCTTTCTTT
few,TRBV20-1,TRBD2,TRBJ2-7,CSARSYSGSSNEQYF,TGCAGTGCCCGTTCCTATAGCGGGAGCAGCAACGAGCAGTACTTC
-,TRBV18,-,TRBJ2-5,CASSLGVQETQYF,TGTGCCAGCTCACTAGGAGTACAAGAGACCCAGTACTTC
few,TRBV19,TRBD2,TRBJ2-5,CASTSGGPETQYF,TGTGCCAGTACGAGCGGGGGGCCAGAGACCCAGTACTTC
-,TRBV24-1,TRBD2,TRBJ2-1,CATSLTSGSGQFF,TGTGCCACCAGTCTCACTAGCGGGAGTGGGCAGTTCTTC